The 7 T cell receptor beta chains in this list originate from one sample, sequenced in a study of blood T cell repertoires in COVID-19. The repertoire was sequenced with immunoSEQ multiplex PCR; TCRdb's copy has only in-frame clones and lacks some. The table records 350,000 to 550,000 clones, around 89% of them present only once. Material: peripheral blood. All receptors derive from a woman aged 25 to 45 with acute or convalescent COVID-19.

V and J are TRBV7-2 and TRBJ2-1, with 8 positions matching TRBD2. V was clipped by 5 bases and J by 7 bases; unmatched bases: 10. This CDR3 is built from 15 residues. From germline, CDR1 is SGHTA and CDR2 FQGNSA. The CDR3 is CASSPSGTSANEQFF. In nucleotides, the CDR3 is TGTGCCAGCAGCCCATCCGGGACTAGTGCGAATGAGCAGTTCTTC. Full variable domain (outside the CDR3, taken from reference TRBV7-2 and TRBJ2-1): GAGVSQSPSNKVTEKGKDVELRCDPISGHTALYWYRQSLGQGLEFLIYFQGNSAPDKSGLPSDRFSAERTGGSVSTLTIQRTQQEDSAVYLCASSPSGTSANEQFFGPGTRLTVL.

Worth noting for this clone: The same CDR3 arises from other DNA sequences in this sample as well. This rearrangement joins TRBV28 to TRBJ1-5, with D perhaps TRBD1 (5 bases). CDR3 length: 12 amino acids. Germline CDR1 and CDR2: MDHEN and SYDVKM. Trimming left V 10 bases short and J 4 bases short, with 11 bases between. The DNA of the CDR3 is TGTGCCACTCGGGGGGGGAATCAGCCCCAGCATTTT. Translated: CATRGGNQPQHF.

This clone occurred once. The chain recombines TRBV30 with TRBJ1-2; D gene uncertain. The ends were cut back, 5 bases at V and 7 bases at J, with 20 bases in the middle. The CDR3 covers 14 residues. CDR1 GTSNPN and CDR2 SVGIG come from the germline V gene (reference sequence). The CDR3 sequence is CAWGPTYLLAGYTF. The CDR3 DNA reads TGTGCCTGGGGACCGACATATCTCTTGGCTGGCTACACCTTC. The variable domain in full, completed from reference TRBV30 and TRBJ1-2, reads SQTIHQWPATLVQPVGSPLSLECTVEGTSNPNLYWYRQAAGRGLQLLFYSVGIGQISSEVPQNLSASRPQDRQFILSSKKLLLSDSGFYLCAWGPTYLLAGYTFGSGTRLTVV.

The genes are TRBV7-2 and TRBJ2-3; TRBD2 might be the D (6 bases). V shed 2 bases and J shed 5 bases, with 17 bases lying between them. Germline CDR1 and CDR2: SGHTA and FQGNSA. The CDR3 sequence is 16 residues long. The CDR3 nucleotides read TGTGCCAGCAGCTTACGTCTTGGAGGGCCAGGAGATACGCAGTATTTT. Its translation is CASSLRLGGPGDTQYF.

The chain employs TRBV6-6 and TRBJ1-2; a weak D match, TRBD1 (5 bases). Trimming took 5 bases from V and 8 from J, leaving 12 bases between them. CDR3 length: 12 residues. CDR1 and CDR2 (germline): MNHNY, SVGAGI (reference sequence). Here the CDR3 reads CASSDSSRGYTF. The DNA for the CDR3 is TGTGCCAGCAGTGACAGCTCTCGGGGCTACACCTTC.

The chain links TRBV6-5 to TRBJ1-3; tentative D call: TRBD1 (5 bases). CDR1 is MNHEY and CDR2 is SVGAGI in the germline V gene. This CDR3 is built from 15 residues. V lost 2 bases, J lost 2 bases, and 10 bases lay in between. The CDR3 is CASSYGGKAGNTIYF. DNA for the CDR3: TGTGCCAGCAGTTACGGGGGGAAGGCTGGAAACACCATATATTTT.

V gene TRBV5-1 combines with J gene TRBJ2-1; D is unclear. V shed 2 bases and J shed 1 base, with 10 bases lying between them. The germline gives CDR1 SGHRS, CDR2 YFSETQ. This CDR3 contains 15 residues. The CDR3 DNA follows: TGCGCCAGCAGCTTATCTGACTTATCCTACAATGAGCAGTTCTTC. Amino acid sequence: CASSLSDLSYNEQFF.